One T cell receptor (beta chain) is described in this entry. Its antigen has not been determined. No quality values exist for individual bases; no much larger clone is one base distant. This entry is derived from a study of cytomegalovirus exposure and HLA in healthy donors (dated by TCRdb to the late 2010s). About the full investigation: An earlier analysis of 587 of the donors reported approximately 280 Gb of sequence data and 90 million to 120 million unique TCR beta sequences obtained from around 180 million T cells. Roughly 300 gigabases of sequencing data and 91 million or so unique TCR sequences made up an early release that covered approximately 650 HLA-typed donors. Among the approximately 400 genotyped donors, 75% to 90% belonged to the genetic ancestry cluster associated with self-reported Caucasian donors. The aim of the study was to test whether cataloging public T cell receptors could identify signatures of past pathogen exposure. Using immunosequencing, the study profiled T cell repertoires from about 650 subjects and related those repertoires to cytomegalovirus serostatus. Along with the roughly 670-subject first cohort, a separate validation cohort of roughly 110 different subjects was used. High-throughput TCR immunosequencing, statistical association of individual TCRs with disease status, and machine learning were combined to predict cytomegalovirus infection status. In a later analysis, previously published TCR beta repertoires from 550 to 700 donors were re-analyzed and high-resolution HLA genotyping was added so that TCR occurrence patterns could be studied. Rather than using new phenotypic data, the later analysis identified candidate immune exposures from TCR beta sequences and from how often those sequences occurred across donors. To decide whether each TCR beta V gene segment behaved as functional or pseudogenic, an earlier analysis of fewer than 750 of the donors relied on high-throughput TCR beta sequencing. Alongside the repertoire data, information on donor age, sex, ethnicity and CMV serostatus was compiled. In a later genetic analysis, genome-wide SNP genotypes for 398 of the 666 donors were used, and that subset was treated as a discovery cohort. Every repertoire in the discovery cohort had been generated on one and the same sequencing platform. Class I and class II HLA loci were covered by the typing at four-digit resolution. The number of donors typed differed by locus, with roughly 629-640 for A, B, C, DRB1 and DQB1, roughly 550 for DQA1, about 610 for DPA1, and some 450 for DPB1. About five DR-DQ haplotypes were handled as single units for association and clustering, since linkage in the cohort was strong. Among some 400 genotyped donors of the cohort, an average of roughly 230,000 unique TCR beta nucleotide sequences was sequenced per donor, of which approximately 18% were non-productive. What the study reported, not specific to this receptor: Roughly uniform sequencing depth across donors was assumed in presence/absence analyses, although this assumption may not hold. Broadly in line with IMGT annotations, most TCR beta V segments showed up in productive rearrangements about 90% or about 30% of the time in an earlier analysis of several hundred of the donors. The cohort was sequenced for TCR beta chains only, and without alpha or paired-chain data the features that could be detected were limited. A later analysis associated some 17,000 TCR beta sequences with specific HLA alleles at a false discovery rate of 0.05. In a later genetic analysis, a missense DCLRE1C variant was associated with V-gene and J-gene trimming of TCR beta chains, and the association was replicated in an independent cohort. Because some donors lacked HLA typing at each locus, the association tests relied only on the typed subset. In a later analysis, most CMV-associated TCR beta chains were found to appear HLA-restricted, with HLA associations seemingly driven largely by CMV exposure. The authors suggested that the approach could potentially be generalized to other disease states and immunological phenotypes. In vitro tests confirmed that three of the cytomegalovirus-associated TCR beta chains recognize cytomegalovirus antigens. According to a later analysis, TCR association rates differed among HLA loci, with DRB1 alleles showing the most associated TCRs and HLA-C alleles showing the fewest. Immune exposure information for the cohort was limited to CMV serostatus. Because counts were too low, roughly 18 rarely observed V segments, including chromosome 9 orphons, were left out of the earlier analysis of 587 of the donors. The classifier was reported to diagnose cytomegalovirus status with high specificity and sensitivity in both the original cohort and the validation cohort. A further reported finding was that TCR beta sequences accurately predicted the HLA-A and HLA-B alleles for most subjects in the first cohort. A total of about 180 TCR beta chains were listed by the study as associated with cytomegalovirus. Most TCR sequences were seen in very few donors, while some public TCRs were found in many individuals. Assigning TCR associations to individual alleles was difficult when HLA alleles, especially DR and DQ, strongly co-occurred. In a later analysis, HLA-associated TCR beta chains were found to be more clonally expanded and to have lower generation probabilities than equally common non-associated chains. A group of highly shared sequence variants was considered likely to be a technical artifact of the sequencing pipeline. Some IMGT-functional V segments, including TRBV6-2 and TRBV6-3, could not be told apart with the 87-base-pair reads, so those segments were excluded. Compared with the roughly 720-donor mean, donors in an Asian-associated ancestry cluster had fewer N-insertions in productive TCRs, according to a later genetic analysis. Linkage disequilibrium might explain the correlated functional status among segregating V segments, but an unknown experimental factor could not be excluded. A later analysis reported that several top co-occurrence clusters appeared linked to parvovirus B19, influenza, CMV and Epstein-Barr virus.

The junction carries 10 bases between V and J, which are trimmed by 2 bases and 1 base respectively. Taken from the germline V gene, the CDR1 and CDR2 loops are SGHDT and YYEEEE. The CDR3 runs 14 residues from the cysteine to the phenylalanine. Left in the record is the CDR3 DNA by itself, 42 bases read in frame from the first base. The library was built by means of the immunoSEQ multiplex PCR assay. A mixture of 60 forward primers for TCR Vbeta segments and 13 reverse primers for TCR Jbeta segments was used in the multiplex PCR. Amplification of the CDR3 region of rearranged TCR beta genes was performed with a multiplex PCR assay on genomic DNA. The Illumina HiSeq System was used to sequence the amplified TCR beta libraries as 87-base-pair reads. The published analysis was carried out like this. Across the roughly 700 repertoires, a later analysis counted tens of millions of unique TCR beta chains, some 11 million of which were shared by at least two donors. Raw reads were error-corrected and collapsed into unique sequences by a nearest-neighbor algorithm in which closely related sequences were merged to remove PCR and sequencing errors. To assign V, D and J gene segments, CDR3 sequences were aligned to IMGT reference sequences. For a sequence to be retained, a match of at least six nucleotides was required to both a V gene segment and a J gene segment. Rearrangements were called productive when the CDR3 lacked stop codons and stayed in frame with V and J; all others were non-productive. CDR3 was defined according to IMGT convention as the region running from the second conserved V-encoded cysteine to the conserved J-encoded phenylalanine. Sequences without an unambiguous match to a single V gene segment were excluded from the earlier analysis of over 500 of the donors. An earlier analysis of approximately 590 of the donors called V segments functional above 56.7% productive rearrangements and segregating when the between-donor standard deviation exceeded 5%. A statistical classification framework was built to diagnose cytomegalovirus status from the catalog of TCR beta chain sequences. V and J gene assignment, in a later analysis, came from comparing TCR nucleotide sequences with IMGT/GENE-DB human TR gene sequences. Using the TCRdist pipeline, a later analysis assigned CDR3 sequences along with most-parsimonious VDJ recombination scenarios. In a later analysis, each TCR beta chain was defined by its CDR3 amino acid sequence together with its V-gene family, and reads without a unique V-gene family were excluded. In a later analysis, several hundred highly shared, low-generation-probability nucleotide sequences were removed to address suspected cross-contamination and a sequencing artifact. In a later analysis, a clonal expansion index for each public chain was calculated from normalized within-repertoire ranks of inferred template counts. In a later analysis, generation probabilities were computed with a VDJ recombination model fitted to out-of-frame rearrangements, and the resulting probabilities were checked against IGoR. A later analysis scored TCR-TCR, TCR-HLA and TCR-CMV co-occurrence with hypergeometric tests, applying a repertoire-size bias correction to TCR pairs. False discovery rates were estimated in a later analysis by permuting HLA or CMV assignments 20 times. In a later analysis, co-occurring TCRs were grouped with DBSCAN, and TCRdist sequence similarity was added when clustering was performed within HLA-allele-positive subsets. Co-occurrence clustering excluded repertoires with fewer than 30,000 or more than 120,000 public chains, plus five with anomalous nucleotide sharing. TCRdb provides this immuneACCESS table in a form limited to in-frame rearrangements. Some clones are lacking; in checked studies, under half of them reflect an unresolved V gene, and why the rest are absent is not known. The V and J calls and clone size come from that table; D and trimming were worked out from the DNA. This sample gives roughly 71,000 clones in total; around 69% of them show up just once. About an eighth of the sample is taken by the ten largest.

The cohort consisted of hundreds of healthy bone marrow donors. All cohort members were sampled while nominally healthy, although unrecorded immune exposures were likely present. Of the 670 or so cohort members, approximately 300 had a positive CMV serostatus and just over 350 had a negative one, while no CMV serostatus was recorded for the donor. A peripheral blood sample was provided by each donor, and peripheral blood mononuclear cells were used for TCR beta sequencing. Genomic DNA was extracted from the blood cell samples with the Qiagen DNeasy Blood Extraction Kit. This chain joins TRBV5-6 to TRBJ2-7; too little of a D gene remains to name it. This sequence originates from a human donor in good health. The source material was PBMCs. This receptor has the CDR3 CASSLLHRSYEQYF. The bases read TGTGCCAGCAGCTTACTCCACAGATCCTACGAGCAGTACTTC.